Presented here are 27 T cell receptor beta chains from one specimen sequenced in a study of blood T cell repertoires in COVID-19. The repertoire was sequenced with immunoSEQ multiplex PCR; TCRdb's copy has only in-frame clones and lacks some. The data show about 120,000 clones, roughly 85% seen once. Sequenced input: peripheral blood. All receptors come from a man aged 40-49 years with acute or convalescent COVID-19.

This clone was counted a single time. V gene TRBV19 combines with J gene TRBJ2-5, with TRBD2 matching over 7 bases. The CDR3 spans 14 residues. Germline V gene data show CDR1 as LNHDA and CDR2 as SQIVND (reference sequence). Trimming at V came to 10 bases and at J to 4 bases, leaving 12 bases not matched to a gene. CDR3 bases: TGTGCCACCACACCGGCGGGGAGGGGAGAGACCCAGTACTTC. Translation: CATTPAGRGETQYF.

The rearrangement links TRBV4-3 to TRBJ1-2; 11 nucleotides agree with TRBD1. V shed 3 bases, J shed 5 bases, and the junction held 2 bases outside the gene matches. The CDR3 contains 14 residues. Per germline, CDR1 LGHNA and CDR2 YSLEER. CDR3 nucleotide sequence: TGCGCCAGCAGCCAGGACAGGGGGCCTTATGGCTACACCTTC. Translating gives CASSQDRGPYGYTF.

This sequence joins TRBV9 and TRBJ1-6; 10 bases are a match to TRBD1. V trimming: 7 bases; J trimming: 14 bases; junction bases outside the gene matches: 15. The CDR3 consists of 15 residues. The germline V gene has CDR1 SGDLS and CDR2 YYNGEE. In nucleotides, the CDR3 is TGTGCCAGCGCCCCTCCCGGGACAGGGGTTGGTACCCTCCACTTT. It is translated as CASAPPGTGVGTLHF.

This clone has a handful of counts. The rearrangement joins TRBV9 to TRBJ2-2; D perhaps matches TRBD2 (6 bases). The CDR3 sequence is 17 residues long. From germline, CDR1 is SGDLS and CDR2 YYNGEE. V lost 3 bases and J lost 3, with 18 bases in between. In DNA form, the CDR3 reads TGTGCCAGCAGCGGAGGACTACGGCGCACGGACACCGGGGAGCTGTTTTTT. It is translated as CASSGGLRRTDTGELFF.

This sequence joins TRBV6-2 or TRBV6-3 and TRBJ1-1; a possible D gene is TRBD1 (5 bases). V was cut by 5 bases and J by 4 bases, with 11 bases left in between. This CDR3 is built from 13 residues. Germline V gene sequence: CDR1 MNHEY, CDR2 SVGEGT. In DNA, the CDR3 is TGTGCCAGCAGTCGAGCGGGGGGCACTGAAGCTTTCTTT. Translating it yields CASSRAGGTEAFF.

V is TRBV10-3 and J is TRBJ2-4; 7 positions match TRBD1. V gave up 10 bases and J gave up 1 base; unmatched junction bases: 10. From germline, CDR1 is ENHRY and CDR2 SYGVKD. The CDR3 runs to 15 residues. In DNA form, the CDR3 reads TGTGCCACCCGACAGGGTAGCGTTGCCAAAAACATTCAGTACTTC. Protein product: CATRQGSVAKNIQYF.

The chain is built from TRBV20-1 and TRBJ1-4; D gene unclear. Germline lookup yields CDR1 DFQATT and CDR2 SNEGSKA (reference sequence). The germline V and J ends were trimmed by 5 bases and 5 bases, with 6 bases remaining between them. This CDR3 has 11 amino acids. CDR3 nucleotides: TGCAGTGCTGGGCGAAATGAAAAACTGTTTTTT. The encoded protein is CSAGRNEKLFF.

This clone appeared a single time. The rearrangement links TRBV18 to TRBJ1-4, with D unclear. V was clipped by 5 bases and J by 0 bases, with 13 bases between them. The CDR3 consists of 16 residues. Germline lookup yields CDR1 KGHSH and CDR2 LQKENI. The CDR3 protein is CASSEQWSATNEKLFF. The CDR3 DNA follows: TGTGCCAGCTCAGAGCAGTGGAGTGCAACTAATGAAAAACTGTTTTTT. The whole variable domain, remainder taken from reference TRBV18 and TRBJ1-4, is NAGVMQNPRHLVRRRGQEARLRCSPMKGHSHVYWYRQLPEEGLKFMVYLQKENIIDESGMPKERFSAEFPKEGPSILRIQQVVRGDSAAYFCASSEQWSATNEKLFFGSGTQLSVL.

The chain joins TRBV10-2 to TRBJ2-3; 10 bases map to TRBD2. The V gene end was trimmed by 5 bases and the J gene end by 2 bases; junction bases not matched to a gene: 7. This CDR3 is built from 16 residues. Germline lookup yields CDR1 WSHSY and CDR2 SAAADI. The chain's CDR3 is CASSTQAGGDTDTQYF. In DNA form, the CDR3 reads TGCGCCAGCAGTACCCAAGCGGGGGGGGACACAGATACGCAGTATTTT.

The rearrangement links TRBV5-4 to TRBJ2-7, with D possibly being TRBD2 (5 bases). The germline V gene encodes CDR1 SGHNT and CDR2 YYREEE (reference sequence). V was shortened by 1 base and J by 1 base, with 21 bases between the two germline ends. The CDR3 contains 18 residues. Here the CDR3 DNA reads TGTGCCAGCAGCTTGTTAGTCCCGGGGTATACTGGTTCCTACGAGCAGTACTTC. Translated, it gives CASSLLVPGYTGSYEQYF. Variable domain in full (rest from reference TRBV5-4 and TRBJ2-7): ETGVTQSPTHLIKTRGQQVTLRCSSQSGHNTVSWYQQALGQGPQFIFQYYREEENGRGNFPPRFSGLQFPNYSSELNVNALELDDSALYLCASSLLVPGYTGSYEQYFGPGTRLTVT.

The DNA for the CDR3 is TGTGCCAGCAGTTACTCGCGGGGGGGCCAGGGCTACGAGCAGTACTTC. It yields the protein CASSYSRGGQGYEQYF. The chain carries TRBV6-2 or TRBV6-3 and TRBJ2-7; 9 bases agree with TRBD2. This CDR3 has 16 amino acids. The germline gives CDR1 MNHEY, CDR2 SVGEGT. J lost 3 bases, V lost 0 bases, and 6 bases had no gene match.

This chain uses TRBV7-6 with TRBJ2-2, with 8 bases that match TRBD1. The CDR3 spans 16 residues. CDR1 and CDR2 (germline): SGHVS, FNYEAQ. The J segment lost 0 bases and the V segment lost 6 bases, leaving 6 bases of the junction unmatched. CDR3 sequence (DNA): TGTGCCAGCAGTCCTACAGGGGGGCCGAACACCGGGGAGCTGTTTTTT. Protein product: CASSPTGGPNTGELFF.

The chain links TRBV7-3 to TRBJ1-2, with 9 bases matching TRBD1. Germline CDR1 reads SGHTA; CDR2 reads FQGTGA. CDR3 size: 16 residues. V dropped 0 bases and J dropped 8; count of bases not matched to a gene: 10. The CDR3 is CASSLTGQGPLYGYTF. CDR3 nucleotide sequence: TGTGCCAGCAGCTTAACGGGACAGGGACCCCTTTACGGCTACACCTTC.

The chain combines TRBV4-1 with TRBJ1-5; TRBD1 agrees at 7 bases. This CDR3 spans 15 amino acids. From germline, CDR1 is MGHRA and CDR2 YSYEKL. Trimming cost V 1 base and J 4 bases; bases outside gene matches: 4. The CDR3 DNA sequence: TGCGCCAGCAGCCAAGTAGACAGGGAAAATCAGCCCCAGCATTTT. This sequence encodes CASSQVDRENQPQHF.

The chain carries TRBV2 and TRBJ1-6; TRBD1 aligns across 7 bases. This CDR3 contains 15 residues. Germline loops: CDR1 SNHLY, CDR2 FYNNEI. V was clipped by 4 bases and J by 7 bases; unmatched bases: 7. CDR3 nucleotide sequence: TGTGCCAGCAGTGGTACCGGGACAGCAAATTCACCCCTCCACTTT. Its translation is CASSGTGTANSPLHF. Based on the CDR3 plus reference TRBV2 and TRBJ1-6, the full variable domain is EPEVTQTPSHQVTQMGQEVILRCVPISNHLYFYWYRQILGQKVEFLVSFYNNEISEKSEIFDDQFSVERPDGSNFTLKIRSTKLEDSAMYFCASSGTGTANSPLHFGNGTRLTVT.

CDR3 coding DNA: TGCGCCAGCAGCCAAGAATTACGACAGGGACAAGAGACCCAGTACTTC. Encoded protein: CASSQELRQGQETQYF. The chain employs TRBV4-1 and TRBJ2-5; 7 nucleotides line up with TRBD1. The CDR3 is 16 amino acids. Trimming cost V 0 bases and J 2 bases; bases outside gene matches: 6. Germline loops: CDR1 MGHRA, CDR2 YSYEKL.

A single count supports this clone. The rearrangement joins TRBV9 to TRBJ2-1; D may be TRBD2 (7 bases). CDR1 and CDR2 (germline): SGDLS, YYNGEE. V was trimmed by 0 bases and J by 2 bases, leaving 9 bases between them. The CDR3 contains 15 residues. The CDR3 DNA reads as TGTGCCAGCAGCGTAGGCGGGGGCCCCTACAATGAGCAGTTCTTC. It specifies CASSVGGGPYNEQFF.

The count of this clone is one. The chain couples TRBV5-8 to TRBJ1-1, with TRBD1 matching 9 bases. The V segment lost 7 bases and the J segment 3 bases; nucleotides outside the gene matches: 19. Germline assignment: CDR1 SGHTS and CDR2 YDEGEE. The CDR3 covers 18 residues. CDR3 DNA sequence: TGTGCCAGCCCTTCCAGCGTCGGGACAGGGACAGAGGACACTGAAGCTTTCTTT. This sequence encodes CASPSSVGTGTEDTEAFF.

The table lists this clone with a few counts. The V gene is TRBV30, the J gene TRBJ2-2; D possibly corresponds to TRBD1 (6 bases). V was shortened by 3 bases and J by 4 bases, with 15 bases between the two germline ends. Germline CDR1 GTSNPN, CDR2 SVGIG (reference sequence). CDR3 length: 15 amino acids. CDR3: CAWSYGTRLTGELFF. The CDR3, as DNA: TGTGCCTGGAGCTACGGGACACGACTCACCGGGGAGCTGTTTTTT. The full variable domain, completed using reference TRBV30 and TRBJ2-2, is SQTIHQWPATLVQPVGSPLSLECTVEGTSNPNLYWYRQAAGRGLQLLFYSVGIGQISSEVPQNLSASRPQDRQFILSSKKLLLSDSGFYLCAWSYGTRLTGELFFGEGSRLTVL.

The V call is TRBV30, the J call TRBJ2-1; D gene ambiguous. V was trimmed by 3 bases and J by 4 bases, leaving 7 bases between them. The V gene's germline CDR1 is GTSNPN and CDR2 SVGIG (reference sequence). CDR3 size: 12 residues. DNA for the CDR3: TGTGCCTGGAGCCAAAATTACAATGAGCAGTTCTTC. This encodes CAWSQNYNEQFF.

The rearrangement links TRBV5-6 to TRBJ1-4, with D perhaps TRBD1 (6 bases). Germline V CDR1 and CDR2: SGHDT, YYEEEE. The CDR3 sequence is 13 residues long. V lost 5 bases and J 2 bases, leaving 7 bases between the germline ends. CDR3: CASRGATNEKLFF. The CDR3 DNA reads TGTGCCAGCAGGGGGGCCACTAATGAAAAACTGTTTTTT.

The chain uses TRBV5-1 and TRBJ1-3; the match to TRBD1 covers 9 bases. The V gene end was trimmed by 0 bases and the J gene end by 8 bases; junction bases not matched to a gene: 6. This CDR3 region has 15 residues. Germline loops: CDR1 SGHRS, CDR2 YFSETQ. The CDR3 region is CASSLGDRGLDTIYF. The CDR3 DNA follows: TGCGCCAGCAGCTTGGGAGACAGGGGGTTAGACACCATATATTTT.

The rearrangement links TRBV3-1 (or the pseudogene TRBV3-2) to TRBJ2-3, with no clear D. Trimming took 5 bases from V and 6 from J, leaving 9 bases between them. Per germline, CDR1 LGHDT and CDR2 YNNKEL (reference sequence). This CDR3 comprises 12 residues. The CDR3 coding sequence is TGTGCCAGCAGCTACTCCGGGGATACGCAGTATTTT. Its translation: CASSYSGDTQYF.

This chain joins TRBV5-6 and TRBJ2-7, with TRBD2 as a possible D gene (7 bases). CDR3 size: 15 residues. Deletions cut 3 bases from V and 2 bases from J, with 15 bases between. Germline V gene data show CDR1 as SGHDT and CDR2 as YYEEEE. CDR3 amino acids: CASSSGLGGPYEQYF. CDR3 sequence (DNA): TGTGCCAGCAGCTCGGGACTCGGGGGGCCCTACGAGCAGTACTTC.

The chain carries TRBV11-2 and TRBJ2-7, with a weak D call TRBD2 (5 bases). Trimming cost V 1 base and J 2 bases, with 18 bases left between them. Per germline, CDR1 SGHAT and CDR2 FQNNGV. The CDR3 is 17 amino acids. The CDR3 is CASSLVAGEGMAYEQYF. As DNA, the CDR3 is TGTGCCAGCAGCTTAGTCGCGGGCGAGGGAATGGCCTACGAGCAGTACTTC. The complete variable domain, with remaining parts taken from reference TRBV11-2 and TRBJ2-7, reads EAGVAQSPRYKIIEKRQSVAFWCNPISGHATLYWYQQILGQGPKLLIQFQNNGVVDDSQLPKDRFSAERLKGVDSTLKIQPAKLEDSAVYLCASSLVAGEGMAYEQYFGPGTRLTVT.

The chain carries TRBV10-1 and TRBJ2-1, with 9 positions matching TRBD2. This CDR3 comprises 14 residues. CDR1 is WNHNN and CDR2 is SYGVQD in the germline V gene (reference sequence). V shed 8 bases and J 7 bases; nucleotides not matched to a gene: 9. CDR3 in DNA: TGCGCCAGCGCGGGAGCGGGGGGACTAAATGAGCAGTTCTTC. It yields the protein CASAGAGGLNEQFF.

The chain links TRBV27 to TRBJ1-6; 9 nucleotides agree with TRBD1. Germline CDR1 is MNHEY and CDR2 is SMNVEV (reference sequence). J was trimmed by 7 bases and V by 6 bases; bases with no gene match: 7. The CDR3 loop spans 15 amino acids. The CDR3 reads CASSRRDRANSPLHF. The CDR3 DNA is TGTGCCAGCAGCCGAAGGGACAGGGCCAATTCACCCCTCCACTTT.